The text below deals with one TCR beta chain. The entry originates in a study of control samples from healthy donors and cancer patients. This table comes from immunoSEQ multiplex PCR, and its TCRdb copy is limited to in-frame clones, with some not included. The table lists about 83,000 clones, roughly nine tenths of them singletons. Between the trimmed V and J ends, which lost 2 bases and 8 bases, there was a span of 16 bases. Germline-derived CDR1 and CDR2 are SGHDT and YYEEEE. The CDR3 runs to 14 residues. The rearrangement links TRBV5-6 to TRBJ1-2; possible D gene TRBD1, 5 bases. The receptor was isolated from a man in his fifties or sixties in good health. Sequenced sample: blood. The CDR3 sequence: CASSFGGISGGYTF. CDR3 DNA: TGTGCCAGCAGCTTTGGGGGAATCAGTGGCGGCTACACCTTC.